This is a list of T cell receptor beta chains from one sample in a study of CD8 T cells in Susac syndrome. TCRdb reprocessed the immunoSEQ multiplex PCR reads via MiXCR and lists one record per CDR3 protein. The sample consists of about 430,000 distinct CDR3 sequences, more than 80% of them appearing once. Sequenced: CD8+ T cells from PBMCs. These receptors came from a human donor with multiple sclerosis. The CDR3 runs from the conserved cysteine through the conserved F or W. Each record gives: J gene, V gene, clone size, D gene, CDR3 protein, CDR3 DNA. A D gene is named only where the DNA matches it firmly. Clone size appears in some rows only: once, few, many, or a class for an expanded clone.

J: TRBJ2-7
V: TRBV19
size: once
D: .
CDR3: CASREGGSYEQYF
DNA: TGTGCCAGTAGGGAAGGGGGTTCCTACGAGCAGTACTTC

J: TRBJ1-2
V: TRBV20-1
size: .
D: .
CDR3: CSARDLGAYGYTF
DNA: TGCAGTGCTAGAGATCTAGGGGCTTATGGCTACACCTTC

J: TRBJ2-7
V: TRBV4-1
size: .
D: .
CDR3: CASSPVRGPSYEQYF
DNA: TGCGCCAGCAGCCCAGTCCGGGGCCCTTCCTACGAGCAGTACTTC

J: TRBJ1-1
V: TRBV27
size: few
D: .
CDR3: CASSLGGLGTEAFF
DNA: TGTGCCAGCAGCTTAGGGGGGTTAGGGACTGAAGCTTTCTTT

J: TRBJ2-7
V: TRBV12-3/TRBV12-4
size: .
D: .
CDR3: CASTLSSAYEQYF
DNA: TGTGCCAGCACCCTTTCGTCGGCCTACGAGCAGTACTTC

J: TRBJ2-4
V: TRBV20-1
size: .
D: .
CDR3: CSARTTELAKNIQYF
DNA: TGCAGTGCTAGAACCACTGAACTAGCCAAAAACATTCAGTACTTC

J: TRBJ2-1
V: TRBV4-1
size: .
D: .
CDR3: CASSQDATSRRHEQFF
DNA: TGCGCCAGCAGCCAAGATGCCACCTCGAGAAGGCATGAGCAGTTCTTC

J: TRBJ2-7
V: TRBV7-8
size: .
D: .
CDR3: CASSAAPKEGVREQYF
DNA: TGTGCCAGCAGCGCCGCTCCGAAAGAGGGGGTGCGGGAGCAGTACTTC

J: TRBJ2-2
V: TRBV7-8
size: .
D: .
CDR3: CASSSINTGFGGELFF
DNA: TGTGCCAGCAGCTCAATCAATACAGGATTTGGCGGGGAGCTGTTTTTT

J: TRBJ2-7
V: TRBV27
size: few
D: .
CDR3: CASSFGQGLYEQYF
DNA: TGTGCCAGCAGTTTCGGGCAGGGACTCTACGAGCAGTACTTC

J: TRBJ1-1
V: TRBV5-6
size: .
D: .
CDR3: CASSLVGGSNTEAFF
DNA: TGTGCCAGCAGCTTGGTCGGCGGGTCGAACACTGAAGCTTTCTTT

J: TRBJ2-3
V: TRBV27
size: once
D: .
CDR3: CASSHRTDTQYF
DNA: TGTGCCAGCAGTCATCGCACAGATACGCAGTATTTT

J: TRBJ2-1
V: TRBV27
size: .
D: TRBD1
CDR3: CASTSGTGTYNGQFF
DNA: TGTGCCAGCACATCCGGGACAGGTACCTACAATGGGCAGTTCTTC

J: TRBJ2-4
V: TRBV12-3/TRBV12-4
size: .
D: .
CDR3: CASSKSDFANF
DNA: TGTGCCAGCAGTAAGTCGGACTTTGCCAACTTC

J: TRBJ1-5
V: TRBV27
size: .
D: .
CDR3: CASSLISGGRGQPQHF
DNA: TGTGCCAGCAGTTTAATTTCGGGGGGAAGGGGTCAGCCCCAGCATTTT

J: TRBJ2-3
V: TRBV27
size: .
D: TRBD2
CDR3: CASSTERGADTQYF
DNA: TGTGCCAGCAGCACAGAGCGGGGCGCAGATACGCAGTATTTT

J: TRBJ2-1
V: TRBV6-6
size: once
D: .
CDR3: CASSYSIQGPYNEQFF
DNA: TGTGCCAGCAGTTACTCGATCCAGGGTCCCTACAATGAGCAGTTCTTC

J: TRBJ1-1
V: TRBV7-3
size: .
D: TRBD1
CDR3: CASSFYFLRTGTNTEAFF
DNA: TGTGCCAGCAGCTTTTATTTTCTCAGGACAGGAACGAACACTGAAGCTTTCTTT

J: TRBJ2-1
V: TRBV25-1
size: few
D: .
CDR3: CASGEDEQFF
DNA: TGTGCCAGCGGAGAGGATGAGCAGTTCTTC

J: TRBJ2-7
V: TRBV11-2
size: .
D: .
CDR3: CASNIERGEQYF
DNA: TGTGCCAGCAACATCGAACGAGGGGAGCAGTACTTC

J: TRBJ2-7
V: TRBV7-9
size: .
D: TRBD2
CDR3: CASSSSGRAGIKTSYEQYF
DNA: TGTGCCAGCAGCTCGAGCGGGAGGGCCGGAATAAAGACATCCTACGAGCAGTACTTC

J: TRBJ1-4
V: TRBV4-1
size: .
D: .
CDR3: CASSQVSGDKDEKLFF
DNA: TGCGCCAGCAGCCAAGTCTCCGGGGACAAGGATGAAAAACTGTTTTTT